These 27 T cell receptor delta chains came from one sample sequenced in a study of γδ T cells in repeated Plasmodium falciparum infection. TCRdb re-identified clones in the multiplex PCR reads via CATT. The table lists about 89,000 delta-chain clones, over 1.1% of them singletons. Gammadelta T cells were flow-sorted from PBMC into Vgamma9/Vdelta2+ and Vdelta2-negative populations for bulk analysis. The specimen was gamma-delta T cells from blood. These receptors all stem from a pool of human donors (malaria-infected and uninfected, not separated).

A note on this clone: A far bigger clonotype differs at one base, so this is likely a read error. Other nucleotide sequences in the sample specify the same CDR3. The J gene has no call, while the V gene is TRDV2; TRDD3, the D gene given by the table, was not confirmed from the DNA. Germline assignment: CDR1 GEAIGNYY and CDR2 EKD. CDR3 length: 19 residues. As DNA, the CDR3 is TGTGCCTGCATTACGTACTGGGGGATACCCTCCCCGTACACCGGTAAACTCATCTTC. As protein: CACITYWGIPSPYTGKLIF.

In the case of this clone: This likely traces to a read error, being one base from a far larger clone. The sample has other DNA sequences that encode this CDR3 too. This chain connects TRDV1 to TRDJ1; 9 bases fit TRDD3. Germline matching of the DNA provided the J gene here, since TCRdb leaves it blank. CDR3 length: 22 amino acids. CDR1 and CDR2 (germline): TSWWSYY, QGS. The V segment lost 3 bases and the J segment 3 bases; nucleotides outside the gene matches: 26. CDR3 in amino acids: CALGDGILLPQYWGTLPDKLIF. CDR3 nucleotides: TGTGCTCTTGGGGATGGAATCCTTCTGCCGCAGTACTGGGGGACACTTCCCGATAAACTCATCTTT.

This clone was detected many times. The same CDR3 can be traced to other DNA sequences in this sample. The V gene is TRDV2, the J gene TRDJ1, with no clear D. The CDR3 spans 18 residues. Trimming took off 0 bases at V and 0 bases at J, with 19 bases between the two ends. Germline V gene sequence: CDR1 GEAIGNYY, CDR2 EKD. CDR3 region: CACDTLNPTDRYTDKLIF. CDR3 DNA: TGTGCCTGTGACACCTTAAACCCGACAGATCGGTACACCGATAAACTCATCTTT.

The chain links TRDV1 to TRDJ1; TRDD3 aligns across 12 bases. TCRdb leaves out the J gene; it was filled in here by matching the DNA to germline. From germline, CDR1 is TSWWSYY and CDR2 QGS. Trimming cost V 0 bases and J 4 bases; bases outside gene matches: 21. CDR3 length equals 22 residues. CDR3 region: CALGELCSGRSRLGDTDDKLIF. The CDR3, as DNA: TGTGCTCTTGGGGAACTCTGTTCTGGTAGAAGCCGACTGGGGGATACTGACGATAAACTCATCTTT.

In this sample, this clone turned up a few times. TCRdb lists the protein of a much larger clone for this DNA, which differs at residue 12, so this is likely a read error; the protein given here is translated from the DNA itself. This chain uses TRDV2 with TRDJ1; TRDD3 matches 9 bases. Here the J gene came from matching the DNA to germline, since TCRdb omits it. The CDR3 is made up of 16 amino acids. Germline CDR1 is GEAIGNYY and CDR2 is EKD. This CDR3 reads CACDELLGGYTGKLIF. The CDR3 DNA reads as TGTGCCTGTGACGAACTACTGGGGGGATACACCGGTAAACTCATCTTT.

This clone was detected only a few times. The likely explanation is a read error, given a far larger clone one base away. Other nucleotide sequences from this sample produce the same CDR3. The rearrangement uses TRDV2 and TRDJ1, with TRDD3 identical over 8 bases. TCRdb carries no J gene annotation; the J gene was assigned here by matching the DNA with germline. From germline, CDR1 is GEAIGNYY and CDR2 EKD. The CDR3 consists of 20 residues. V shed 2 bases, J shed 0 bases, and the junction held 19 bases outside the gene matches. CDR3 protein: CACDKLGVTRQGSYTDKLIF. The CDR3 DNA follows: TGTGCCTGTGACAAACTGGGGGTTACCAGACAGGGGAGCTACACCGATAAACTCATCTTT.

On this clone itself: A far more abundant clone sits one base away, making this likely a read error. Other DNA sequences from this sample encode an identical CDR3 as well. The CDR3 here is CACDTVGLGAHSYTDKLIF. In DNA form, the CDR3 reads TGTGCCTGTGACACCGTAGGGCTGGGGGCCCATTCTTACACCGATAAACTCATCTTT. The chain is built from TRDV2 and TRDJ1, with 7 bases lining up with TRDD3. The J gene, absent from TCRdb, was called here by matching the DNA to germline. With 0 bases clipped from V and 0 bases from J, the junction kept 15 bases outside the gene matches. Germline values: CDR1 GEAIGNYY, CDR2 EKD. CDR3 size: 19 residues.

Concerning this clone itself: A far larger clone is just one base off, so this is likely a read error. The sample carries other DNA sequences with the same CDR3. J is TRDJ1 and V is TRDV1; TRDD2 is a possible D gene (7 bases). The V gene's germline CDR1 is TSWWSYY and CDR2 QGS. The CDR3 length is 28 residues. This chain's CDR3 is CALGANNRVQFPTREYGDWVKYTDKLIF. The CDR3 nucleotides read TGTGCTCTCGGGGCTAATAACAGGGTCCAGTTTCCTACGAGGGAATACGGGGATTGGGTTAAGTACACCGATAAACTCATCTTT.

Note on this clone: The TCRdb protein, from a much larger clone, departs from this DNA's translation at residue 8, likely by read error; the protein shown derives from the DNA. The V and J genes are TRDV2 and TRDJ1; D may be TRDD3 (6 bases). This CDR3 spans 15 amino acids. Germline CDR1 reads GEAIGNYY; CDR2 reads EKD. The V gene lost 1 base and the J gene lost 1 base, with 12 bases spanning the gap. The CDR3 sequence is CACDTLGRGTDKLIF. The CDR3 DNA reads TGTGCCTGTGACACGCTGGGGAGGGGCACCGATAAACTCATCTTT.

Many counts were recorded for this clone. The translation of this DNA and the TCRdb protein of a much larger clone differ at residue 13, probably owing to a read error; the protein shown here is translated from the DNA. The genes are TRDV2 and TRDJ1; 11 positions match TRDD3. This CDR3 spans 17 amino acids. Germline CDR1 is GEAIGNYY and CDR2 is EKD. The DNA for the CDR3 is TGTGCCTGTGACAGTTTACTGGGGGATATATCCACCAATAAACTCATCTTT. Its protein product is CACDSLLGDISTNKLIF.

The table lists this clone with many counts. The J gene is TRDJ1, the V gene TRDV1; D perhaps matches TRDD3 (5 bases). The CDR3 loop spans 15 amino acids. CDR1 and CDR2 from the germline V gene are TSWWSYY and QGS. Trimming pared 4 bases from V and 6 bases from J, leaving 18 bases between. CDR3 sequence: CALGGYPERWYKLIF. Written as DNA, the CDR3 is TGTGCTCTTGGGGGATACCCTGAGAGGTGGTATAAACTCATCTTT.

This clone appeared a few times. TCRdb's listed protein matches a much larger clone and diverges from this DNA's translation at residue 16, likely through a read error; the protein shown comes from the DNA. V gene TRDV1 combines with J gene TRDJ1; 8 bases map to TRDD3. The germline V gene encodes CDR1 TSWWSYY and CDR2 QGS. CDR3 size: 20 residues. CDR3 nucleotides: TGTGCTCTTGGGGCTGGGTGGCCGGCGGGGATACTTCTGTACACCAATAAACTCATCTTT. Translated: CALGAGWPAGILLYTNKLIF.

Comments on this clone: TCRdb has a much larger clone's protein, which differs at residue 12 from the translation of this DNA, likely because of a read error; what is shown is the protein translated from the DNA. The J gene is TRDJ2, the V gene TRDV1, with 8 positions matching TRDD3. Here the J gene came from matching the DNA to germline, since TCRdb omits it. The J segment lost 1 base and the V segment lost 5 bases, leaving 24 bases of the junction unmatched. The CDR3 runs 22 residues. Germline V gene sequence: CDR1 TSWWSYY, CDR2 QGS. The CDR3 DNA reads as TGTGCTCTTGGGAGCAACCGGCCTTCCCCTTACCGGGGGATAATTTTGACAGCACAACTCTTCTTT. This translates into CALGSNRPSPYRGIILTAQLFF.

This clone was picked up a small number of times. The J gene was not called, though the V gene is TRDV1; the DNA was not compared with TRDD3, the D call given in the table. Germline CDR1 TSWWSYY, CDR2 QGS. The CDR3 is 21 amino acids. The CDR3 protein is CALGELRPSYDRGYATDKLIF. In DNA, the CDR3 is TGTGCTCTTGGGGAACTTAGGCCTTCCTACGATAGGGGATACGCCACCGATAAGCTCATCTTT.

On this clone: The protein that TCRdb holds for this DNA derives from a much larger clone and differs from the translated DNA at residue 6, which likely indicates a read error; the protein shown here is translated from the DNA. The chain combines TRDV2 with TRDJ1, with unresolved D. V gave up 0 bases and J gave up 2 bases, with 15 bases separating them. The germline CDR1 and CDR2 sequences are GEAIGNYY and EKD. This CDR3 region has 16 residues. The CDR3 DNA sequence: TGTGCCTGTGACACCGCGGGGCATCGCCAGACCGATAAACTCATCTTT. Translating it yields CACDTAGHRQTDKLIF.

A note on this clone: TCRdb's protein for this DNA is that of a much larger clone and differs from the translation at residue 7, likely a read error; the protein shown is the DNA translation. The V gene is TRDV1, the J gene TRDJ1; TRDD3 matches 12 bases. TCRdb lists no J gene, so it was determined here by aligning the DNA to germline. Germline lookup yields CDR1 TSWWSYY and CDR2 QGS. J was trimmed by 3 bases and V by 0 bases; bases with no gene match: 38. The CDR3 spans 28 residues. The CDR3 DNA follows: TGTGCTCTTGGGGAACTAGGGCCTACTACCTACTGGGGGATACCCCGTAATCTGCTAAATCCGAGGGCCGATAAACTCATCTTT. Encoded protein: CALGELGPTTYWGIPRNLLNPRADKLIF.

This clone occurred many times. The chain carries TRDV1 and TRDJ1, with D perhaps TRDD3 (6 bases). Trimming pared 2 bases from V and 4 bases from J, leaving 14 bases between. The CDR3 spans 15 residues. Per the germline V gene, CDR1 is TSWWSYY and CDR2 is QGS. The CDR3 bases are TGTGCTCTTGGGGAAGGTGCTGGGGATCGCGATAAACTCATCTTT. Protein sequence: CALGEGAGDRDKLIF.

This clone has just a few counts. This likely stems from a read error, as it lies one base from a far larger clone. Other DNA variants within this sample encode the same CDR3. V and J are TRDV2 and TRDJ1; the match to TRDD3 covers 11 bases. TCRdb does not report a J gene; here it was assigned by matching the DNA to germline references. Trimming removed 4 bases from V and 6 bases from J; junction bases left unmatched: 27. The CDR3 sequence is 21 residues long. Germline V gives CDR1 GEAIGNYY, CDR2 EKD. This CDR3 is CACDIIGGSPGGYFKGHKLIF. The CDR3 DNA reads TGTGCCTGTGATATAATAGGCGGCTCACCTGGGGGATACTTCAAGGGTCATAAACTCATCTTT.

This clone was counted only a few times. TCRdb's protein, taken from a much larger clone, differs from this DNA's translation at residue 3, likely owing to a read error; the protein displayed comes from the DNA. The rearrangement links TRDV1 to TRDJ1, with 12 bases that match TRDD3. The CDR3 runs 22 residues. Germline-derived CDR1 and CDR2 are TSWWSYY and QGS. This CDR3 is CAFGELIARALTGGYQTDKLIF. CDR3 nucleotide sequence: TGTGCTTTTGGGGAACTTATAGCTCGAGCTCTAACTGGGGGATACCAAACCGATAAACTCATCTTT.

About this clone: This likely reflects a read error, since a far larger clone is one base away. Other DNA sequences in this sample translate to the same CDR3. This chain's CDR3 is CALRTGPEGLPTTSQYWGPDKLIF. CDR3 DNA sequence: TGTGCTCTCCGAACAGGTCCCGAAGGCCTTCCTACGACCTCCCAGTACTGGGGACCTGATAAACTCATCTTT. This chain uses TRDV1 with TRDJ1, with 9 bases matching TRDD2. The J gene is not listed in TCRdb, so it was assigned here from a DNA match to germline. Germline-derived CDR1 and CDR2 are TSWWSYY and QGS. The CDR3 sequence is 24 residues long. J gave up 5 bases and V 9 bases, and 40 bases lay outside the gene matches.

With respect to this clone: The protein held in TCRdb is that of a much larger clone and does not match this DNA's translation at residue 12, likely because of a read error; the protein shown is translated from the DNA. This chain connects TRDV2 to TRDJ1; the D is unclear. CDR3 length equals 19 residues. Trimming left V 0 bases short and J 3 bases short, with 25 bases between. Germline V gene sequence: CDR1 GEAIGNYY, CDR2 EKD. CDR3 in DNA: TGTGCCTGTGACACCGTCGGCCTCGAGGGTGGGCTAAGGGCCGATAAACTCATCTTT. This codes for CACDTVGLEGGLRADKLIF.

The table lists this clone with many counts. V and J are TRDV1 and TRDJ1; 10 positions match TRDD3. After removal of 2 bases from V and 8 bases from J, the junction contained 23 bases not matched to a gene. The CDR3 totals 20 residues. CDR1 is TSWWSYY, CDR2 QGS, per germline. CDR3 coding DNA: TGTGCTCTTGGGGAAGATACCTACGGGACTGTGGGGGATACACCAACCAAACTCATCTTT. Residues: CALGEDTYGTVGDTPTKLIF.

In regard to this clone: It differs at one base from a far larger clone, so likely a read error. Other DNA sequences of this sample code for an identical CDR3. The rearrangement uses TRDV1 and TRDJ1, with a possible D match to TRDD3 (6 bases). Germline matching of the DNA provided the J gene here, since TCRdb leaves it blank. The CDR3 has 19 residues. Germline loops: CDR1 TSWWSYY, CDR2 QGS. The CDR3: CALGEPILRGTSGTDKLIF. The CDR3 coding sequence is TGTGCCCTTGGGGAACCGATTTTGAGGGGGACCTCCGGAACCGATAAACTCATCTTT.

This clone has ten or more counts. A much more abundant neighbour one base away suggests this may be a read error. This chain connects TRDV2 to TRDJ3; 11 nucleotides match TRDD3. TCRdb is silent on the J gene; assignment here came from matching the DNA to germline. CDR3 length: 20 residues. The V and J ends lost 7 bases and 0 bases, in that order; junction bases with no gene match: 13. The V gene's germline CDR1 is GEAIGNYY and CDR2 EKD. Written as DNA, the CDR3 is TGTGCCTGCGACCGCGTAGTGGGGGATACGCTCTCCTGGGACACCCGACAGATGTTTTTC. Translation: CACDRVVGDTLSWDTRQMFF.

This clone was counted at least ten times. The TCRdb protein, from a much larger clone, departs from this DNA's translation at residue 6, likely by read error; the protein shown derives from the DNA. The rearrangement links TRDV2 to TRDJ3, with 9 bases aligning to TRDD3. TCRdb carries no J gene annotation; the J gene was assigned here by matching the DNA with germline. CDR3 length equals 20 residues. Germline trimming cut 1 base from V and 0 bases from J; bases unmatched to any gene: 9. Germline CDR1 GEAIGNYY, CDR2 EKD. CDR3 amino acids: CACDTPTGGPSSWDTRQMFF. The DNA of the CDR3 is TGTGCCTGTGACACTCCTACTGGGGGACCTAGCTCCTGGGACACCCGACAGATGTTTTTC.

Worth noting for this clone: A read error likely explains this, since a far larger clone differs by one base. The same CDR3 arises from other DNA sequences in this sample as well. This chain joins TRDV1 and TRDJ1; TRDD3 is a possible D gene (6 bases). As TCRdb names no J gene, one was assigned here on the basis of a DNA match to germline. Trimming left V 3 bases short and J 0 bases short, with 14 bases between. The germline gives CDR1 TSWWSYY, CDR2 QGS. The CDR3 is 16 amino acids. The CDR3 loop is CALGDPLGQYTDKLIF. The CDR3 DNA follows: TGTGCTCTTGGGGACCCCCTGGGGCAGTACACCGATAAACTCATCTTT.

This clone was seen a handful of times. A read error likely explains this, since a far larger clone differs by one base. The sample carries other DNA sequences with the same CDR3. The J gene is TRDJ1, the V gene TRDV3; 7 nucleotides match TRDD3. Germline CDR1 is TVYSNPD and CDR2 is GDNSRS (reference sequence). CDR3 length: 16 residues. The CDR3 sequence: CASKAGGWGYTDKLIF. The CDR3 region has the DNA TGTGCCTCCAAGGCGGGCGGCTGGGGGTACACCGATAAGCTCATCTTT. The full variable domain, rest sourced from reference TRDV3 and TRDJ1, is CDKVTQSSPDQTVASGSEVVLLCTYDTVYSNPDLFWYRIRPDYSFQFVFYGDNSRSEGADFTQGRFSVKHILTQKAFHLVISPVRTEDSATYYCASKAGGWGYTDKLIFGKGTRVTVEP.